A selection of T cell receptor beta chains follows, all from one sample in a study of cytomegalovirus exposure and HLA in healthy donors. Profiling relied on immunoSEQ multiplex PCR, and the TCRdb table lists in-frame clones only, not all of them. The profile covers some 200,000 clones, with just under 85% appearing a single time and 0.5% to 0.7% taken by the ten largest. Sequencing used PBMCs. The receptor source for this set is a woman in her thirties or forties in good health and CMV-seronegative. The CDR3 runs from the conserved cysteine through the conserved F or W. D genes are given only for firm matches. Size values are once, few and many counts, or a class for expanded clones, and some rows have none.

j_call: TRBJ2-5; d_call: TRBD2; v_call: TRBV30; clone_size: .; cdr3_aa: CAWGLSGGEGTQYF; cdr3_nt: TGTGCCTGGGGCCTTAGCGGGGGGGAGGGGACCCAGTACTTC
j_call: TRBJ2-7; d_call: TRBD2; v_call: TRBV6-5; clone_size: .; cdr3_aa: CASSYSAGPLSYEQYF; cdr3_nt: TGTGCCAGCAGTTACTCAGCGGGGCCCCTCTCCTACGAGCAGTACTTC
j_call: TRBJ2-7; d_call: .; v_call: TRBV7-2; clone_size: .; cdr3_aa: CASSHPGRGWYEQYF; cdr3_nt: TGTGCCAGCAGCCACCCAGGGCGCGGTTGGTACGAGCAGTACTTC
j_call: TRBJ2-2; d_call: .; v_call: TRBV28; clone_size: .; cdr3_aa: CASSSAWGDPNTGELFF; cdr3_nt: TGTGCCAGCAGTTCCGCTTGGGGGGACCCGAACACCGGGGAGCTGTTTTTT
j_call: TRBJ2-7; d_call: .; v_call: TRBV29-1; clone_size: .; cdr3_aa: CSVGTRSSYEQYF; cdr3_nt: TGCAGCGTAGGGACAAGGAGCTCCTACGAGCAGTACTTC
j_call: TRBJ2-5; d_call: .; v_call: TRBV30; clone_size: few; cdr3_aa: CAWSFARETQYF; cdr3_nt: TGTGCCTGGAGTTTCGCGAGAGAGACCCAGTACTTC
j_call: TRBJ1-3; d_call: .; v_call: TRBV6-5; clone_size: few; cdr3_aa: CASRDTISGNTIYF; cdr3_nt: TGTGCCAGCAGGGACACGATCTCTGGAAACACCATATATTTT
j_call: TRBJ1-4; d_call: .; v_call: TRBV28; clone_size: .; cdr3_aa: CASRQNNEKLFF; cdr3_nt: TGTGCCAGCAGACAGAATAATGAAAAACTGTTTTTT
j_call: TRBJ2-7; d_call: TRBD2; v_call: TRBV19; clone_size: .; cdr3_aa: CASTPNSGGYNEQYF; cdr3_nt: TGTGCCAGTACCCCTAATAGCGGGGGGTACAACGAGCAGTACTTC
j_call: TRBJ1-1; d_call: TRBD1; v_call: TRBV7-3; clone_size: .; cdr3_aa: CASSLTSGGTEAFF; cdr3_nt: TGTGCCAGCAGCTTAACCTCAGGGGGCACTGAAGCTTTCTTT
j_call: TRBJ1-6; d_call: TRBD1; v_call: TRBV5-1; clone_size: .; cdr3_aa: CASSTGTDSPLHF; cdr3_nt: TGCGCCAGCAGCACCGGGACAGATTCACCCCTCCACTTT
j_call: TRBJ1-1; d_call: .; v_call: TRBV29-1; clone_size: .; cdr3_aa: CSVGEQGVGSVNTEAFF; cdr3_nt: TGCAGCGTTGGTGAACAGGGAGTAGGGAGCGTGAACACTGAAGCTTTCTTT
j_call: TRBJ2-3; d_call: .; v_call: TRBV6-1; clone_size: .; cdr3_aa: CASSEAQGGLDTQYF; cdr3_nt: TGTGCCAGCAGTGAAGCGCAGGGTGGGTTAGATACGCAGTATTTT
j_call: TRBJ1-2; d_call: TRBD1; v_call: TRBV6-5; clone_size: .; cdr3_aa: CASRRQGLTGYTF; cdr3_nt: TGTGCCAGCAGAAGACAGGGGCTGACAGGCTACACCTTC
j_call: TRBJ1-5; d_call: TRBD1; v_call: TRBV7-2; clone_size: .; cdr3_aa: CASSGARGLGQPQHF; cdr3_nt: TGTGCCAGCAGCGGGGCCAGGGGGCTTGGGCAGCCCCAGCATTTT
j_call: TRBJ2-2; d_call: TRBD2; v_call: TRBV4-2; clone_size: .; cdr3_aa: CASSQEAGGRTGELFF; cdr3_nt: TGTGCCAGCAGCCAAGAAGCGGGGGGCAGGACCGGGGAGCTGTTTTTT
j_call: TRBJ1-5; d_call: .; v_call: TRBV7-9; clone_size: .; cdr3_aa: CSSSYVGQPQHF; cdr3_nt: TGTTCCAGCAGCTACGTCGGTCAGCCCCAGCATTTT
j_call: TRBJ2-1; d_call: .; v_call: TRBV5-6; clone_size: .; cdr3_aa: CASSLRSNEQFF; cdr3_nt: TGTGCCAGCAGCTTGCGGAGCAATGAGCAGTTCTTC
j_call: TRBJ1-5; d_call: .; v_call: TRBV19; clone_size: .; cdr3_aa: CASSIDRAGNQPQHF; cdr3_nt: TGTGCCAGTAGTATAGACAGGGCGGGGAATCAGCCCCAGCATTTT
j_call: TRBJ1-3; d_call: .; v_call: TRBV19; clone_size: once; cdr3_aa: CASSIIPGTPSGNTIYF; cdr3_nt: TGTGCCAGTAGTATAATTCCTGGGACTCCTTCTGGAAACACCATATATTTT
j_call: TRBJ2-5; d_call: TRBD2; v_call: TRBV5-1; clone_size: .; cdr3_aa: CASSLRGSDLETQYF; cdr3_nt: TGCGCCAGCAGCCTGCGGGGGTCTGACCTCGAGACCCAGTACTTC
j_call: TRBJ1-5; d_call: .; v_call: TRBV15; clone_size: .; cdr3_aa: CATSFRDKVVF; cdr3_nt: TGTGCCACCAGCTTCCGGGACAAAGTTGTTTTT
j_call: TRBJ2-7; d_call: TRBD2; v_call: TRBV4-2; clone_size: .; cdr3_aa: CASSQELSGGNYEQYF; cdr3_nt: TGTGCCAGCAGCCAAGAGTTGAGCGGGGGCAACTACGAGCAGTACTTC
j_call: TRBJ2-7; d_call: TRBD1; v_call: TRBV18; clone_size: .; cdr3_aa: CASSPPGQGADEQYF; cdr3_nt: TGTGCCAGCTCACCGCCGGGACAGGGGGCAGACGAGCAGTACTTC
j_call: TRBJ2-1; d_call: .; v_call: TRBV10-3; clone_size: .; cdr3_aa: CAISGTTSYNEQFF; cdr3_nt: TGTGCCATCAGTGGGACTACTTCCTACAATGAGCAGTTCTTC
j_call: TRBJ2-3; d_call: .; v_call: TRBV7-3; clone_size: .; cdr3_aa: CASSLGPGTITDTQYF; cdr3_nt: TGTGCCAGCAGCTTAGGCCCAGGAACCATCACAGATACGCAGTATTTT
j_call: TRBJ2-7; d_call: .; v_call: TRBV6-1; clone_size: .; cdr3_aa: CASSEAGTPTYEQYF; cdr3_nt: TGTGCCAGCAGTGAAGCGGGGACACCGACCTACGAGCAGTACTTC
j_call: TRBJ2-3; d_call: TRBD2; v_call: TRBV7-9; clone_size: .; cdr3_aa: CASSSSLGGGRRSTDTQYF; cdr3_nt: TGTGCCAGCAGCTCTTCATTGGGCGGGGGGAGGAGGTCCACAGATACGCAGTATTTT